Below, one T cell receptor (beta chain) is given with its context. Its antigen is currently unknown. This specimen belongs to a study of cytomegalovirus exposure and HLA in healthy donors. Study-wide results and limits: The study listed around 150 cytomegalovirus-associated TCR beta chains. Association of a missense DCLRE1C variant with TCR beta V- and J-gene trimming was reported in a later analysis. HLA restriction was apparent for most CMV-associated TCR beta chains in a later analysis. Researchers had no immune exposure information except CMV serostatus available.

Primers included in the PCR were 60 Vbeta and 13 Jbeta primers. Assay used: immunoSEQ multiplex PCR; TCRdb lists only in-frame clones, some missing. Of more than 130,000 clones listed, 76% were seen once; the top ten hold approximately 4%. Germline V gene lookup returns CDR1 LNHDA and CDR2 SQIVND (reference sequence). The CDR3 is 15 amino acids. Trimming pared 3 bases from V and 2 bases from J, leaving 12 bases between. The TCR comes from a man between 18 and 29 years old in good health and CMV-seronegative. V is TRBV19 and J is TRBJ2-3, with D possibly being TRBD2 (6 bases). Sequences were obtained from PBMCs. This chain's CDR3 is CASSMGLTNTDTQYF. CDR3 nucleotides: TGTGCCAGTAGTATGGGACTCACGAACACAGATACGCAGTATTTT.